Listed here is a single T cell receptor beta chain. Its antigen is undetermined. The source of the sample is a study of T cell responses to AZD1222 COVID-19 vaccine. Study findings and constraints: At 160-218 and 743-854, vaccine-associated CD4 TCRs were dominant, and they spanned spike. Most donors were white British and more were female, and clonal diversity was possibly underestimated. Sampling captured repertoires only after the peak T cell response.

V was clipped by 5 bases and J by 4 bases; unmatched bases: 10. CDR1 and CDR2 (germline): LNHDA, SQIVND (reference sequence). The CDR3 runs to 15 residues. TCRdb keeps only in-frame clones here, not all; method: immunoSEQ multiplex PCR. The profile shows 90,000 to 110,000 clones, approximately 86% of them singletons. Here the sequenced sample was peripheral blood, taken on day 0 of MenACWY control vaccination. The chain recombines TRBV19 with TRBJ1-1, with 7 bases matching TRBD1. The sequence derives from an adult in good health. CDR3 amino acids: CASSLQTGYGTEAFF. The CDR3 nucleotides are TGTGCCAGTAGTCTACAGACAGGGTACGGCACTGAAGCTTTCTTT.